The rows below give T cell receptor beta chains drawn from one sample of a study of control samples from healthy donors and cancer patients. Profiled with immunoSEQ multiplex PCR; TCRdb holds only in-frame clones, not every one. This sample yields about 69,000 clones, of which around four fifths are seen a single time; 2.9% belongs to the top ten. Sample: PBMCs. The source is a woman in her fifties or sixties with lung cancer. CDR3s include the opening cysteine and the closing phenylalanine or tryptophan. Each record gives: V gene, J gene, clone size, D gene, CDR3 DNA, CDR3 protein. D genes are given only for firm matches. Some rows mark clone size as missing; the rest say once, few, many or name a class of expanded clone.

v_gene: TRBV19; j_gene: TRBJ1-1; abundance: NA; d_gene: TRBD1; CDR3nt: TGTGCCAGTAGGACTGAGCCAGGGGGGAACACTGAAGCTTTCTTT; CDR3aa: CASRTEPGGNTEAFF
v_gene: TRBV5-5; j_gene: TRBJ1-2; abundance: NA; d_gene: NA; CDR3nt: TGTGCCAGCAGACCCATTGGACAGACGGTCGGTGGCTACACCTTC; CDR3aa: CASRPIGQTVGGYTF
v_gene: TRBV4-1; j_gene: TRBJ1-2; abundance: NA; d_gene: NA; CDR3nt: TGCGCCAGCAGCCAAGATTGGGGTATCGGACGGAACTATGGCTACACCTTC; CDR3aa: CASSQDWGIGRNYGYTF
v_gene: TRBV27; j_gene: TRBJ1-1; abundance: NA; d_gene: NA; CDR3nt: TGTGCCAGCAGTTTATCCGGAACTGAAGCTTTCTTT; CDR3aa: CASSLSGTEAFF
v_gene: TRBV18; j_gene: TRBJ1-4; abundance: once; d_gene: NA; CDR3nt: TGTGCCAGCTCACCCCTCACAGGGACCTTCAATGAAAAACTGTTTTTT; CDR3aa: CASSPLTGTFNEKLFF
v_gene: TRBV6-6; j_gene: TRBJ1-1; abundance: NA; d_gene: NA; CDR3nt: TGTGCCAGCAGTTACTCGGGGGGGGTATCCTCCACTGAAGCTTTCTTT; CDR3aa: CASSYSGGVSSTEAFF
v_gene: TRBV6-6; j_gene: TRBJ1-4; abundance: NA; d_gene: NA; CDR3nt: TGTGCCGCGGGACAATCAACTAATGAAAAACTGTTTTTT; CDR3aa: CAAGQSTNEKLFF
v_gene: TRBV7-2; j_gene: TRBJ1-2; abundance: NA; d_gene: NA; CDR3nt: TGTGCCAGCAGCTTGCAACTCGGGAATGGGTATGGCTACACCTTC; CDR3aa: CASSLQLGNGYGYTF
v_gene: TRBV27; j_gene: TRBJ1-4; abundance: NA; d_gene: TRBD1; CDR3nt: TGTGCCAGCAGTCGGCGGGACAGAAATGAAAAACTGTTTTTT; CDR3aa: CASSRRDRNEKLFF
v_gene: TRBV5-1; j_gene: TRBJ1-3; abundance: NA; d_gene: NA; CDR3nt: TGCGCCAGCAGCTTGGAGGGTCAGATCGCGAACACCATATATTTT; CDR3aa: CASSLEGQIANTIYF
v_gene: TRBV30; j_gene: TRBJ1-1; abundance: once; d_gene: TRBD1; CDR3nt: TGTGCCTGGAGGACAGGGCGAAGCACTGAAGCTTTCTTT; CDR3aa: CAWRTGRSTEAFF
v_gene: TRBV6-2/TRBV6-3; j_gene: TRBJ1-5; abundance: NA; d_gene: NA; CDR3nt: TGTGCCAGCAGTACTCGTGGGGCAGCGGATCAGCCCCAGCATTTT; CDR3aa: CASSTRGAADQPQHF
v_gene: TRBV14; j_gene: TRBJ1-2; abundance: NA; d_gene: NA; CDR3nt: TGTGCCAGCAGCCAAGACAGAATTGGTATGCATGGCTACACCTTC; CDR3aa: CASSQDRIGMHGYTF
v_gene: TRBV5-6; j_gene: TRBJ1-1; abundance: NA; d_gene: NA; CDR3nt: TGTGCCAGCAGCTTGGATCCGGGGCCGGGCACTGAAGCTTTCTTT; CDR3aa: CASSLDPGPGTEAFF
v_gene: TRBV4-1; j_gene: TRBJ2-4; abundance: NA; d_gene: NA; CDR3nt: TGCGCCAGCAGCCAAGATAGACATCCTCGGAACATTCAGTACTTC; CDR3aa: CASSQDRHPRNIQYF
v_gene: TRBV7-9; j_gene: TRBJ1-1; abundance: NA; d_gene: NA; CDR3nt: TGTGCCAGCAGCTTAAGCACGGGACAACTGAACACTGAAGCTTTCTTT; CDR3aa: CASSLSTGQLNTEAFF
v_gene: TRBV7-2; j_gene: TRBJ1-6; abundance: NA; d_gene: NA; CDR3nt: TGTGCCAGCAGCTTAGGGCCTTATAATTCACCCCTCCACTTT; CDR3aa: CASSLGPYNSPLHF
v_gene: TRBV7-6; j_gene: TRBJ2-5; abundance: once; d_gene: TRBD2; CDR3nt: TGTGCCAGCAGCATCGGACTAGCGGGGGGACAAGAGACCCAGTACTTC; CDR3aa: CASSIGLAGGQETQYF